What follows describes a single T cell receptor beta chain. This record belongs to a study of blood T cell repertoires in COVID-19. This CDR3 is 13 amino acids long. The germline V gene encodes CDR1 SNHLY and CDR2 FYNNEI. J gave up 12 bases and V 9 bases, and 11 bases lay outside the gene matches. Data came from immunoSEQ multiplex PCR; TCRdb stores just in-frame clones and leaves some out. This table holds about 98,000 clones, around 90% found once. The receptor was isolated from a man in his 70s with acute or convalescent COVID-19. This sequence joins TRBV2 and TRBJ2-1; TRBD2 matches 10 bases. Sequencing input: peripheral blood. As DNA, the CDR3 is TGTGCCAGTCTAGCGGGGGTTAAAGGGGTGCAGTTCTTC. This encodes CASLAGVKGVQFF.